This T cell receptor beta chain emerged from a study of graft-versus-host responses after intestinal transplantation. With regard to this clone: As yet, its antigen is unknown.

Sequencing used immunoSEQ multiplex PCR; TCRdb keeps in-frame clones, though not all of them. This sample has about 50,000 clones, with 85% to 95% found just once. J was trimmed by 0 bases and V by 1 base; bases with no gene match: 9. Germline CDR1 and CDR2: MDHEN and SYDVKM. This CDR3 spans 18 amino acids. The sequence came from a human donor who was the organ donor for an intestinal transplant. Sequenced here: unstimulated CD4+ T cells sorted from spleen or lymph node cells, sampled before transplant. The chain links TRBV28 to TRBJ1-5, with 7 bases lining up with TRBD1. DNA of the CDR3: TGTGCCAGCAGTTTATCCTCGTGGGGGACAGCTAGCAATCAGCCCCAGCATTTT. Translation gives CASSLSSWGTASNQPQHF. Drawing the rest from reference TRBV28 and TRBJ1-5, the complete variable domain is DVKVTQSSRYLVKRTGEKVFLECVQDMDHENMFWYRQDPGLGLRLIYFSYDVKMKEKGDIPEGYSVSREKKERFSLILESASTNQTSMYLCASSLSSWGTASNQPQHFGDGTRLSIL.